The 26 T cell receptor beta chains below were found in one sample sequenced in a study of cytomegalovirus exposure and HLA in healthy donors. This PCR relied on a set of 60 Vbeta primers and 13 Jbeta primers. Clones were read by immunoSEQ multiplex PCR, and TCRdb kept only the in-frame ones, dropping some. Among 150,000 to 200,000 clones listed, approximately 80% were seen once. The specimen sequenced was PBMCs. The receptors originated from a woman in her 50s in good health and CMV-seronegative.

V is TRBV19 and J is TRBJ1-2; D is unclear. Looked up from germline, CDR1 is LNHDA and CDR2 is SQIVND (reference sequence). Trimming shortened V by 1 base and J by 0 bases, and 6 bases separated the two germline ends. The CDR3 loop spans 14 amino acids. In DNA, the CDR3 is TGTGCCAGTAGTATAGTGTCAGCTAACTATGGCTACACCTTC. Translating it yields CASSIVSANYGYTF. Full variable domain (rest looked up from reference TRBV19 and TRBJ1-2): DGGITQSPKYLFRKEGQNVTLSCEQNLNHDAMYWYRQDPGQGLRLIYYSQIVNDFQKGDIAEGYSVSREKKESFPLTVTSAQKNPTAFYLCASSIVSANYGYTFGSGTRLTVV.

The rearrangement links TRBV18 to TRBJ2-5; tentative D call: TRBD1 (5 bases). With 6 bases removed from V and 1 base from J, the gap between germline ends came to 9 bases. The germline V gene has CDR1 KGHSH and CDR2 LQKENI. CDR3 length equals 13 residues. CDR3 coding DNA: TGTGCCAGCTCCCCAAGGGGCCAAGAGACCCAGTACTTC. Encoded protein: CASSPRGQETQYF. Together with reference TRBV18 and TRBJ2-5, the CDR3 gives the full variable domain: NAGVMQNPRHLVRRRGQEARLRCSPMKGHSHVYWYRQLPEEGLKFMVYLQKENIIDESGMPKERFSAEFPKEGPSILRIQQVVRGDSAAYFCASSPRGQETQYFGPGTRLLVL.

This sequence joins TRBV28 and TRBJ1-2; 7 bases map to TRBD1. With 3 bases clipped from V and 7 bases from J, the junction kept 5 bases outside the gene matches. The germline CDR1 and CDR2 sequences are MDHEN and SYDVKM. The CDR3 covers 13 residues. CDR3 sequence reads: CASSFVRGAGYTF. In nucleotides, the CDR3 is TGTGCCAGCAGTTTTGTCAGGGGGGCTGGCTACACCTTC.

V is TRBV4-3 and J is TRBJ1-2; 7 bases agree with TRBD1. The trim removed 0 bases at V and 6 bases at J, leaving 10 bases unmatched. Germline lookup yields CDR1 LGHNA and CDR2 YSLEER. The CDR3 covers 16 residues. The CDR3 nucleotides read TGCGCCAGCAGCCAAGATCTTGGGGACAGAGCGAATGGCTACACCTTC. Translation: CASSQDLGDRANGYTF.

On this clone: Other DNA sequences within the sample encode an identical CDR3. The V call is TRBV6-5, the J call TRBJ1-2, with 7 bases fitting TRBD1. V was pared by 2 bases and J by 5 bases, with 11 bases of the junction left unmatched. The germline CDR1 and CDR2 sequences are MNHEY and SVGAGI. The CDR3 contains 16 residues. The CDR3 reads CASSYTGAGTQYGYTF. The CDR3 region has the DNA TGTGCCAGCAGTTACACAGGGGCCGGGACTCAGTATGGCTACACCTTC.

This rearrangement joins TRBV5-1 to TRBJ1-5; 7 bases align to TRBD1. Germline CDR1 and CDR2: SGHRS and YFSETQ. The CDR3 has 17 residues. J lost 0 bases, V lost 2 bases, and 8 bases had no gene match. CDR3: CASSLWVGTDSNQPQHF. The CDR3 DNA follows: TGCGCCAGCAGCTTATGGGTAGGGACAGATAGCAATCAGCCCCAGCATTTT.

The V and J genes are TRBV9 and TRBJ2-3; TRBD2 aligns across 7 bases. Germline CDR1 is SGDLS and CDR2 is YYNGEE. V was pared by 0 bases and J by 2 bases, with 9 bases of the junction left unmatched. The CDR3 consists of 17 residues. DNA for the CDR3: TGTGCCAGCAGCGTAGACCCTAGCGGTTCCGTCACAGATACGCAGTATTTT. Residues: CASSVDPSGSVTDTQYF.

The chain combines TRBV7-9 with TRBJ1-4; 10 bases align to TRBD1. The ends lost 10 bases at V and 1 base at J; junction bases unmatched: 9. The CDR3 is made up of 16 amino acids. Germline CDR1 is SEHNR and CDR2 is FQNEAQ (reference sequence). The CDR3 DNA reads TGTGCCACCCCGACAGGGGGCGTTTTAACTAATGAAAAACTGTTTTTT. It codes for CATPTGGVLTNEKLFF.

The rearrangement links TRBV7-9 to TRBJ2-7, with D perhaps TRBD2 (6 bases). CDR3 length: 14 residues. Germline V CDR1 and CDR2: SEHNR, FQNEAQ (reference sequence). V was trimmed by 1 base and J by 2 bases, leaving 9 bases between them. CDR3 nucleotide sequence: TGTGCCAGCAGCTTAGTCGCGGGACCCTACGAGCAGTACTTC. This translates into CASSLVAGPYEQYF.

The chain uses TRBV19 and TRBJ1-2; 9 positions match TRBD1. Looked up from germline, CDR1 is LNHDA and CDR2 is SQIVND (reference sequence). The CDR3 is 13 amino acids. V trimming: 6 bases; J trimming: 2 bases; junction bases outside the gene matches: 1. The CDR3 DNA reads TGTGCCAGTAGCGGACAGGGGAACTATGGCTACACCTTC. Its protein is CASSGQGNYGYTF.

The rearrangement uses TRBV11-2 and TRBJ1-1; TRBD1 might be the D (5 bases). Germline V lookup: CDR1 SGHAT, CDR2 FQNNGV. V lost 0 bases to trimming and J lost 7 bases, with 9 bases between them. The CDR3 length is 13 residues. CDR3 nucleotides: TGTGCCAGCAGCTTAGAGGACACCTTTGAAGCTTTCTTT. It specifies CASSLEDTFEAFF.

This clone showed up just once. The chain employs TRBV4-2 and TRBJ2-1; D might be TRBD2 (6 bases). CDR3 length: 16 residues. Trimming removed 0 bases at V and 5 bases at J, with 14 bases between. Germline V gene lookup returns CDR1 LGHNA and CDR2 YNFKEQ. The CDR3 sequence: CASSQDSSAGNNEQFF. CDR3 in DNA: TGTGCCAGCAGCCAAGATTCTAGCGCAGGGAACAATGAGCAGTTCTTC.

V usage is TRBV11-2 and J usage is TRBJ2-7, with TRBD1 matching 9 bases. Germline V gives CDR1 SGHAT, CDR2 FQNNGV. V shed 5 bases, J shed 7 bases, and the junction held 12 bases outside the gene matches. The CDR3 runs to 15 residues. CDR3 amino acids: CASSPRRTGVGEQYF. In DNA, the CDR3 is TGTGCCAGCAGCCCCCGCCGGACAGGGGTCGGAGAGCAGTACTTC.

This clone came up once. The chain combines TRBV28 with TRBJ2-5, with TRBD2 identical over 8 bases. CDR1 MDHEN and CDR2 SYDVKM come from the germline V gene. Trimming removed 7 bases from V and 5 bases from J; junction bases left unmatched: 15. CDR3 length: 16 amino acids. This CDR3 is CASNLGGSGRGETQYF. DNA of the CDR3: TGTGCCAGCAACCTCGGGGGCAGCGGGAGAGGGGAGACCCAGTACTTC.

A note on this clone: A junction end diverges from the germline sequence, so it may reflect a read error. The rearrangement joins TRBV7-2 to TRBJ2-7; TRBD1 aligns across 8 bases. The CDR3 length is 15 residues. The germline gives CDR1 SGHTA, CDR2 FQGNSA. As DNA, the CDR3 is TGTGCCAGCAGCATAGCAGGGGGCGGACTCTACGAGCAGTACTTC. It translates to CASSIAGGGLYEQYF.

The chain uses TRBV2 and TRBJ2-7; D is undetermined. The ends were cut back, 6 bases at V and 3 bases at J, with 6 bases in the middle. This CDR3 is 11 amino acids long. Germline loops: CDR1 SNHLY, CDR2 FYNNEI. This CDR3 reads CASRRSYEQYF. The CDR3 region has the DNA TGTGCCAGCAGGCGGAGCTACGAGCAGTACTTC.

The chain is built from TRBV27 and TRBJ2-3; 9 nucleotides match TRBD2. Germline V gene data show CDR1 as MNHEY and CDR2 as SMNVEV (reference sequence). The ends lost 2 bases at V and 2 bases at J; junction bases unmatched: 5. The CDR3 spans 16 residues. CDR3 nucleotides: TGTGCCAGCAGTTTAAGACTAGCGGTTAACACAGATACGCAGTATTTT. It yields the protein CASSLRLAVNTDTQYF.

This clone appeared once. This chain links TRBV28 with TRBJ2-1; 9 nucleotides align to TRBD1. The CDR3 loop spans 14 amino acids. V gave up 6 bases and J gave up 4 bases; unmatched junction bases: 4. Germline V gene sequence: CDR1 MDHEN, CDR2 SYDVKM. The CDR3 sequence is CASRQGAVYNEQFF. CDR3 nucleotides: TGTGCCAGCAGACAGGGGGCGGTTTACAATGAGCAGTTCTTC. Supplemented by reference TRBV28 and TRBJ2-1, the full variable domain reads DVKVTQSSRYLVKRTGEKVFLECVQDMDHENMFWYRQDPGLGLRLIYFSYDVKMKEKGDIPEGYSVSREKKERFSLILESASTNQTSMYLCASRQGAVYNEQFFGPGTRLTVL.

The chain uses TRBV9 and TRBJ2-5, with 14 bases lining up with TRBD2. CDR1 is SGDLS, CDR2 YYNGEE, per germline. The CDR3 contains 18 residues. The V gene end was trimmed by 4 bases and the J gene end by 2 bases; junction bases not matched to a gene: 10. The CDR3 region is CASSLGTSGGSGQETQYF. The CDR3 DNA reads TGTGCCAGCAGCCTTGGGACTAGCGGGGGCTCAGGACAAGAGACCCAGTACTTC.

This clone was counted only a few times. The rearrangement uses TRBV25-1 and TRBJ2-3; TRBD2 matches 8 bases. J lost 5 bases, V lost 4 bases, and 8 bases had no gene match. The CDR3 consists of 15 residues. Germline CDR1 reads MGHDK; CDR2 reads SYGVNS. CDR3 region: CASSALSGGQDTQYF. The DNA of the CDR3 is TGTGCCAGCAGTGCCCTATCGGGGGGGCAAGATACGCAGTATTTT.

The V and J genes are TRBV10-3 and TRBJ1-1, with D possibly being TRBD1 (5 bases). CDR1 ENHRY and CDR2 SYGVKD come from the germline V gene. The CDR3 is made up of 14 amino acids. Trimming stripped 3 bases from V and 4 bases from J, with 12 bases between. CDR3 sequence reads: CAISDGGGGTEAFF. The CDR3 DNA reads as TGTGCCATCAGTGACGGGGGTGGGGGCACTGAAGCTTTCTTT.

The J gene is TRBJ1-2, the V gene TRBV29-1, with 7 bases fitting TRBD1. V was pared by 6 bases and J by 7 bases, with 17 bases of the junction left unmatched. The germline gives CDR1 SQVTM, CDR2 ANQGSEA. The CDR3 covers 15 residues. For the CDR3, the DNA is TGCAGCGTCCGGACAGGCGAGCAGATGTCGTCTGGCTACACCTTC. It yields the protein CSVRTGEQMSSGYTF.

V usage is TRBV5-1 and J usage is TRBJ2-7; 7 nucleotides line up with TRBD2. J lost 0 bases, V lost 4 bases, and 7 bases had no gene match. Germline CDR1 reads SGHRS; CDR2 reads YFSETQ. This CDR3 region has 15 residues. The DNA of the CDR3 is TGCGCCAGCAGCCATGGGGGGGTACCCTCCTACGAGCAGTACTTC. This codes for CASSHGGVPSYEQYF.

The rearrangement links TRBV4-1 to TRBJ1-4, with D tentatively TRBD1 (5 bases). The CDR3 sequence is 16 residues long. V shed 5 bases and J shed 4 bases, with 17 bases lying between them. Germline loops: CDR1 MGHRA, CDR2 YSYEKL. The CDR3 coding sequence is TGCGCCAGCAGCTCTACCCTGGGGGAGGGTAATGAAAAACTGTTTTTT. Its protein is CASSSTLGEGNEKLFF.

CDR3: CASSGRTYEQYF. The DNA for the CDR3 is TGTGCCAGCTCCGGGAGGACCTACGAGCAGTACTTC. The chain joins TRBV10-3 to TRBJ2-7; 7 nucleotides line up with TRBD2. The CDR3 spans 12 residues. Trimming removed 10 bases from V and 2 bases from J; junction bases left unmatched: 5. The germline gives CDR1 ENHRY, CDR2 SYGVKD.

The chain links TRBV21-1 to TRBJ1-6. TRBV21-1 constitutes a pseudogene. The CDR3 is 14 amino acids. CDR3 DNA sequence: TGTGCCAGCAGCAAAGCTTCGGAGAATTCACCCCTCCACTTT. It codes for CASSKASENSPLHF.